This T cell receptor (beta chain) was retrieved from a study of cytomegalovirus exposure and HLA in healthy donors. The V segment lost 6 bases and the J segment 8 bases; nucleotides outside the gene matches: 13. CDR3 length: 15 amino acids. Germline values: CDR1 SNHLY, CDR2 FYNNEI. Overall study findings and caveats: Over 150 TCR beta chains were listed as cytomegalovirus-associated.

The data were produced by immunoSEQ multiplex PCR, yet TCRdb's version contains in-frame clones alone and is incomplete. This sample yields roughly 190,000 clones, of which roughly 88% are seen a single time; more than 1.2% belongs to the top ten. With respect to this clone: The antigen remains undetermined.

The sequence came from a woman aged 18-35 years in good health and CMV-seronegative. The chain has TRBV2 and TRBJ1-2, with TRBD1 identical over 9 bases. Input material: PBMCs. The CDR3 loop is CASRGTGIETGGYTF. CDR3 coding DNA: TGTGCCAGCAGGGGGACAGGGATAGAAACCGGCGGCTACACCTTC. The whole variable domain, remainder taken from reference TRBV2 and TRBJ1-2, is EPEVTQTPSHQVTQMGQEVILRCVPISNHLYFYWYRQILGQKVEFLVSFYNNEISEKSEIFDDQFSVERPDGSNFTLKIRSTKLEDSAMYFCASRGTGIETGGYTFGSGTRLTVV.